The rows below give T cell receptor beta chains drawn from one sample of a study of cytomegalovirus exposure and HLA in healthy donors. Produced via immunoSEQ multiplex PCR; TCRdb's table is partial and in-frame only. Here the sample spans tens of thousands of clones, roughly four fifths being singletons. Sequencing was done on a sample of PBMCs. These receptors were collected from a human donor in good health. The CDR3 runs from the conserved cysteine through the conserved F or W. A D gene is named only where the DNA matches it firmly. Not every row has a clone size; where given, it reads once, few, many or a size class.

TRBV6-1	TRBJ2-6	few	TRBD1	CATGDSYSGANVLTF	TGTGCCACCGGGGACAGCTACTCTGGGGCCAACGTCCTGACTTTC
TRBV6-5	TRBJ1-1	few	TRBD1	CASLTGAGTEAFF	TGTGCCAGTCTTACAGGGGCCGGTACTGAAGCTTTCTTT
TRBV19	TRBJ2-7	.	.	CASSLDSNYEQYF	TGTGCCAGTAGTCTCGACAGCAACTACGAGCAGTACTTC
TRBV29-1	TRBJ1-5	few	TRBD1	CSASGGSLNQPQHF	TGCAGCGCTTCAGGGGGCAGCCTCAATCAGCCCCAGCATTTT
TRBV27	TRBJ2-2	.	.	CASSLATNTGELFF	TGTGCCAGCAGTTTAGCCACAAACACCGGGGAGCTGTTTTTT
TRBV10-1	TRBJ2-3	once	.	CASRFGLIFTDTQYF	TGCGCCAGCCGTTTTGGACTAATATTCACAGATACGCAGTATTTT
TRBV18	TRBJ2-7	.	TRBD1	CASSQQGAVYEQYF	TGTGCCAGCTCACAACAGGGGGCGGTCTACGAGCAGTACTTC
TRBV5-1	TRBJ2-3	.	TRBD2	CASFSGGARTDTQYF	TGCGCCAGCTTTAGCGGGGGGGCCCGCACAGATACGCAGTATTTT
TRBV19	TRBJ2-5	.	TRBD2	CASSRTSGGNQETQYF	TGTGCCAGTAGTAGGACTAGCGGGGGGAACCAAGAGACCCAGTACTTC
TRBV7-9	TRBJ2-1	few	.	CASSFTSGGEQFF	TGTGCCAGCAGCTTCACTAGTGGCGGTGAGCAGTTCTTC
TRBV4-1	TRBJ1-6	.	TRBD1	CASSGGTGVRGNSPLHF	TGCGCCAGCAGTGGCGGGACAGGAGTGAGGGGGAACTCACCCCTCCACTTT
TRBV4-2	TRBJ2-5	.	TRBD2	CASSRAGGWSSGTQETQYF	TGTGCCAGCAGCCGCGCGGGGGGCTGGTCTAGCGGGACGCAAGAGACCCAGTACTTC
TRBV9	TRBJ2-1	.	TRBD2	CASSSAGSGAYNEQFF	TGTGCCAGCAGCTCAGCGGGTAGCGGGGCCTACAATGAGCAGTTCTTC
TRBV2	TRBJ2-7	.	.	CASMFERQAAYEQYF	TGTGCCAGCATGTTTGAGAGACAGGCTGCCTACGAGCAGTACTTC
TRBV9	TRBJ1-4	once	.	CASSVATNEKLFF	TGTGCCAGCAGCGTCGCAACTAATGAAAAACTGTTTTTT
TRBV30	TRBJ1-3	.	.	CAWSVGLGGNTIYF	TGTGCCTGGAGTGTAGGATTGGGCGGAAACACCATATATTTT
TRBV10-3	TRBJ1-5	.	.	CAISDHYDKSNQPQHF	TGTGCCATCAGTGACCATTATGACAAGAGCAATCAGCCCCAGCATTTT
TRBV11-2	TRBJ2-7	.	TRBD1	CASSLVLLGTVDF	TGTGCCAGCAGCTTAGTTCTTTTAGGGACAGTTGACTTC
TRBV6-4	TRBJ2-3	.	TRBD2	CASSDSSGGATDTQYF	TGTGCCAGCAGTGACTCTAGCGGGGGGGCTACAGATACGCAGTATTTT
TRBV30	TRBJ1-2	.	TRBD1	CAWRRTGVNYGYTF	TGTGCCTGGAGACGGACAGGTGTTAACTATGGCTACACCTTC
TRBV2	TRBJ1-5	few	.	CASRPWGARGDQPQHF	TGTGCCAGCAGGCCGTGGGGCGCCAGGGGTGATCAGCCCCAGCATTTT
TRBV7-9	TRBJ2-5	.	.	CSSSLSRGGETQYF	TGTTCCAGCAGCTTATCACGAGGGGGAGAGACCCAGTACTTC
TRBV5-1	TRBJ2-3	.	TRBD1	CASSPGQGTDTQYF	TGCGCCAGCAGCCCCGGACAGGGAACAGATACGCAGTATTTT
TRBV18	TRBJ2-7	once	.	CASSPGGSSYEQYF	TGTGCCAGCTCACCGGGTGGGAGCTCCTACGAGCAGTACTTC
TRBV9	TRBJ2-1	.	TRBD2	CASSVGLAGPPAYNEQFF	TGTGCCAGCAGCGTAGGACTAGCGGGGCCTCCAGCCTACAATGAGCAGTTCTTC
TRBV15	TRBJ2-5	.	TRBD1	CATSRDRDTGQGIRTRETQYF	TGTGCCACCAGCAGAGATCGGGATACGGGACAGGGGATCCGCACCCGAGAGACCCAGTACTTC
TRBV18	TRBJ2-7	.	.	CASSNEAYEQYF	TGTGCCAGTTCAAATGAAGCCTACGAGCAGTACTTC
TRBV28	TRBJ2-1	.	.	CASSLQGIPPERFF	TGTGCCAGCAGTTTGCAGGGAATTCCGCCCGAGCGGTTCTTC
TRBV28	TRBJ1-1	.	.	CASSPPGERSEAFF	TGTGCCAGCAGCCCGCCGGGGGAACGGTCTGAAGCTTTCTTT
TRBV7-8	TRBJ2-5	.	TRBD1	CASSPRTGQETQYF	TGTGCCAGCAGCCCCCGGACAGGCCAAGAGACCCAGTACTTC
TRBV7-2	TRBJ2-1	once	.	CASSSGGGGASYNEQFF	TGTGCCAGCAGCTCAGGAGGAGGGGGGGCGTCCTACAATGAGCAGTTCTTC
TRBV11-2	TRBJ2-3	.	.	CASSFTPRIDTQYF	TGTGCCAGCAGCTTCACGCCCAGAATAGATACGCAGTATTTT
TRBV4-3	TRBJ2-7	.	TRBD1	CASSQGGTDIYEQYF	TGCGCCAGCAGCCAAGGAGGGACAGACATCTACGAGCAGTACTTC
TRBV19	TRBJ1-5	.	.	CASSDHSGNQPQHF	TGTGCCAGTAGTGATCATTCAGGCAATCAGCCCCAGCATTTT
TRBV5-1	TRBJ2-1	.	TRBD1	CASSSDPTGSEQFF	TGCGCCAGCAGCTCCGACCCGACAGGGAGTGAGCAGTTCTTC
TRBV9	TRBJ2-1	.	.	CASSVGFSRTYNEQFF	TGTGCCAGCAGCGTAGGTTTCTCCAGGACCTACAATGAGCAGTTCTTC
TRBV9	TRBJ2-7	.	TRBD2	CASSVGWGGQQYF	TGTGCCAGCAGCGTTGGGTGGGGGGGACAGCAGTACTTC
TRBV7-9	TRBJ2-7	.	.	CSSSPPPRWGNEQYF	TGTTCCAGCAGCCCCCCCCCGCGGTGGGGCAACGAGCAGTACTTC
TRBV5-1	TRBJ1-4	.	.	CASSLGLTTNEKLFF	TGCGCCAGCAGCTTGGGGCTGACAACTAATGAAAAACTGTTTTTT
TRBV15	TRBJ2-5	.	.	CATSNRGGETQYF	TGTGCCACCAGCAATAGGGGTGGGGAGACCCAGTACTTC
TRBV30	TRBJ2-5	few	.	CAWSAETQYF	TGTGCCTGGAGTGCTGAGACCCAGTACTTC
TRBV4-2	TRBJ1-2	.	.	CASSQGSTYGYTF	TGTGCCAGCAGCCAAGGGAGCACTTATGGCTACACCTTC
TRBV6-4	TRBJ2-2	.	.	CASGRQETGELFF	TGTGCCAGCGGTAGACAGGAGACCGGGGAGCTGTTTTTT
TRBV6-6	TRBJ1-5	.	.	CASSYSRQVNQPQHF	TGTGCCAGCAGTTACTCGAGACAGGTCAATCAGCCCCAGCATTTT
TRBV7-6	TRBJ2-3	.	TRBD1	CASSPTGGTSTDTQYF	TGTGCCAGCAGTCCGACAGGGGGGACTAGCACAGATACGCAGTATTTT
TRBV7-2	TRBJ2-3	.	TRBD2	CASSLRRTSGFTDTQYF	TGTGCCAGCAGCCTCCGTAGGACTAGCGGATTCACAGATACGCAGTATTTT
TRBV4-1	TRBJ1-4	once	.	CACGAANEKLFF	TGCGCCTGCGGGGCGGCTAATGAAAAACTGTTTTTT
TRBV6-6	TRBJ1-5	.	TRBD1	CASRPTGVRNQPQHF	TGTGCCAGCAGACCGACAGGGGTGCGCAATCAGCCCCAGCATTTT
TRBV9	TRBJ1-2	few	.	CASSVSLSPRDYGYTF	TGTGCCAGCAGCGTATCCTTATCCCCCAGGGACTATGGCTACACCTTC
TRBV7-3	TRBJ2-7	.	TRBD2	CASSLSAGVSHEQYF	TGTGCCAGCAGCTTAAGTGCGGGAGTATCCCACGAGCAGTACTTC